Listed below are T cell receptor beta chains from one sample, sequenced in a study of blood T cells in healthy people across ages. TCRdb re-analysed the 5' RACE reads in MiXCR, keeping a single row per CDR3 protein. This table has about 840,000 distinct CDR3 sequences, about 28% appearing once. Another study also made use of these data, one on T cells of mothers and their children.

The source material was blood. The receptors derive from a woman between 35 and 50 years old in good health. CDR3s include the opening cysteine and the closing phenylalanine or tryptophan. The order of the fields is clone size, J gene, D gene, V gene, CDR3 protein, CDR3 DNA. The D gene is left open where the match is weak. Not all rows give a size; the values are once, few, many and, for expanded clones, a class.

clone size: many
J gene: TRBJ1-2
D gene: -
V gene: TRBV5-1
CDR3 protein: CASSLDQNGYTF
CDR3 DNA: TGCGCCAGCAGCTTGGATCAGAATGGCTACACCTTC

clone size: many
J gene: TRBJ2-5
D gene: -
V gene: TRBV19
CDR3 protein: CASSIGIGAGETQYF
CDR3 DNA: TGTGCCAGTAGTATAGGTATCGGGGCAGGCGAGACCCAGTACTTC

clone size: once
J gene: TRBJ2-5
D gene: TRBD1
V gene: TRBV24-1
CDR3 protein: CATSTQGAALKETQYF
CDR3 DNA: TGTGCCACCTCAACCCAGGGGGCGGCCTTGAAAGAGACCCAGTACTTC

clone size: few
J gene: TRBJ1-6
D gene: -
V gene: TRBV11-1
CDR3 protein: CASSFNVYNSPLHF
CDR3 DNA: TGTGCCAGCAGCTTTAACGTTTATAATTCACCCCTCCACTTT

clone size: -
J gene: TRBJ2-1
D gene: -
V gene: TRBV20-1
CDR3 protein: CSASGGRSSYNEQFF
CDR3 DNA: TGCAGTGCTTCCGGAGGACGTAGCTCCTACAATGAGCAGTTCTTC

clone size: many
J gene: TRBJ2-6
D gene: -
V gene: TRBV7-6
CDR3 protein: CASSLLRVDNVLTF
CDR3 DNA: TGTGCCAGCAGCTTACTCAGGGTGGACAACGTCCTGACTTTC

clone size: few
J gene: TRBJ2-5
D gene: -
V gene: TRBV4-1
CDR3 protein: CASSQDGFVYQETQYF
CDR3 DNA: TGCGCCAGCAGCCAAGATGGATTCGTGTACCAAGAGACCCAGTACTTC

clone size: once
J gene: TRBJ2-3
D gene: -
V gene: TRBV5-5
CDR3 protein: CDSSPLASSTDTQYF
CDR3 DNA: TGTGACAGCAGCCCGCTAGCGTCTAGCACAGATACGCAGTATTTT

clone size: -
J gene: TRBJ2-5
D gene: -
V gene: TRBV4-2
CDR3 protein: CASSQEREETQYF
CDR3 DNA: TGTGCCAGCAGCCAAGAAAGGGAAGAGACCCAGTACTTC

clone size: -
J gene: TRBJ1-1
D gene: TRBD1
V gene: TRBV6-6
CDR3 protein: CASRLQTGGNTEAFF
CDR3 DNA: TGTGCCAGCAGACTACAGACAGGGGGGAACACTGAAGCTTTCTTT

clone size: many
J gene: TRBJ2-6
D gene: TRBD1
V gene: TRBV5-1
CDR3 protein: CASSFTTGTGANVLTF
CDR3 DNA: TGCGCCAGCAGCTTTACGACAGGGACCGGGGCCAACGTCCTGACTTTC

clone size: -
J gene: TRBJ1-6
D gene: TRBD1
V gene: TRBV6-5
CDR3 protein: CASSYSTGDNSPLHF
CDR3 DNA: TGTGCCAGCAGTTACTCGACAGGGGACAATTCACCCCTCCACTTT

clone size: few
J gene: TRBJ1-6
D gene: TRBD1
V gene: TRBV7-2
CDR3 protein: CASSGLQGPPLHF
CDR3 DNA: TGTGCCAGCAGCGGGTTACAGGGGCCCCCCCTCCACTTT

clone size: many
J gene: TRBJ2-3
D gene: TRBD1
V gene: TRBV11-2
CDR3 protein: CASSLDRGRLTDTQYF
CDR3 DNA: TGTGCCAGCAGCTTGGACAGGGGGCGCCTCACAGATACGCAGTATTTT

clone size: few
J gene: TRBJ1-2
D gene: -
V gene: TRBV9
CDR3 protein: CASSAQTGYYGYTF
CDR3 DNA: TGTGCCAGCAGCGCTCAGACAGGATACTATGGCTACACCTTC

clone size: -
J gene: TRBJ1-6
D gene: -
V gene: TRBV13
CDR3 protein: CASSLGGGRRNSPLHF
CDR3 DNA: TGTGCCAGCAGCTTAGGGGGGGGCCGAAGGAATTCACCCCTCCACTTT

clone size: -
J gene: TRBJ1-5
D gene: -
V gene: TRBV5-1
CDR3 protein: CASSLQGNSNQPQHF
CDR3 DNA: TGTGCCAGCAGCTTGCAGGGGAATAGCAATCAGCCCCAGCATTTT

clone size: -
J gene: TRBJ2-1
D gene: -
V gene: TRBV28
CDR3 protein: CASSSSPTGPVPMEQFF
CDR3 DNA: TGTGCCAGCAGTTCGTCCCCGACAGGTCCCGTCCCAATGGAGCAGTTCTTC

clone size: -
J gene: TRBJ2-2
D gene: -
V gene: TRBV7-3
CDR3 protein: CASSLETGIRIGKLFF
CDR3 DNA: TGTGCCAGCAGCTTAGAGACCGGGATAAGGATCGGGAAGCTGTTTTTT

clone size: -
J gene: TRBJ1-4
D gene: -
V gene: TRBV3-1
CDR3 protein: CASSQATTTNEKLFF
CDR3 DNA: TGTGCCAGCAGCCAAGCAACAACAACTAATGAAAAACTGTTTTTT

clone size: -
J gene: TRBJ1-1
D gene: -
V gene: TRBV20-1
CDR3 protein: CSAPTGWRNPGGTEAFF
CDR3 DNA: TGCAGTGCCCCGACGGGGTGGAGGAACCCGGGGGGCACTGAAGCTTTCTTT

clone size: -
J gene: TRBJ1-2
D gene: -
V gene: TRBV5-1
CDR3 protein: CASSRPGAGRRNYGYTF
CDR3 DNA: TGCGCCAGCAGCCGGCCTGGGGCAGGGAGACGGAACTATGGCTACACCTTC

clone size: few
J gene: TRBJ1-1
D gene: TRBD1
V gene: TRBV10-3
CDR3 protein: CAISGGQFTEAFF
CDR3 DNA: TGTGCCATCAGTGGGGGACAGTTCACTGAAGCTTTCTTT

clone size: -
J gene: TRBJ2-7
D gene: TRBD1
V gene: TRBV5-6
CDR3 protein: CASNLWDSSYEQYF
CDR3 DNA: TGTGCCAGCAACTTGTGGGACAGTTCCTACGAGCAGTACTTC

clone size: -
J gene: TRBJ2-3
D gene: -
V gene: TRBV21-1
CDR3 protein: CANQPNNTDTQYF
CDR3 DNA: TGTGCCAACCAGCCCAATAACACAGATACGCAGTATTTT

clone size: few
J gene: TRBJ2-1
D gene: -
V gene: TRBV29-1
CDR3 protein: CGGGRYNEQFF
CDR3 DNA: TGCGGCGGGGGCCGTTACAATGAGCAGTTCTTC

clone size: -
J gene: TRBJ2-3
D gene: -
V gene: TRBV2
CDR3 protein: CASTRAGDTQYF
CDR3 DNA: TGTGCCAGCACTAGAGCTGGAGATACGCAGTATTTT

clone size: many
J gene: TRBJ1-2
D gene: -
V gene: TRBV29-1
CDR3 protein: CSVVGRGFGYTF
CDR3 DNA: TGCAGCGTGGTGGGGAGAGGGTTTGGCTACACCTTC

clone size: few
J gene: TRBJ1-1
D gene: -
V gene: TRBV4-1
CDR3 protein: CASSQDPGRAREAFF
CDR3 DNA: TGCGCCAGCAGCCAAGATCCGGGAAGAGCTCGTGAAGCTTTCTTT

clone size: -
J gene: TRBJ2-1
D gene: -
V gene: TRBV5-1
CDR3 protein: CASSYDGGAVNEQFF
CDR3 DNA: TGCGCCAGCAGCTATGATGGTGGGGCCGTAAATGAGCAGTTCTTC

clone size: few
J gene: TRBJ1-6
D gene: -
V gene: TRBV5-1
CDR3 protein: CASSLARTNSPLHF
CDR3 DNA: TGCGCCAGCAGCTTGGCCAGGACGAATTCACCCCTCCACTTT

clone size: few
J gene: TRBJ1-5
D gene: -
V gene: TRBV2
CDR3 protein: CASSDQRAQPPPQHF
CDR3 DNA: TGTGCCAGCAGTGATCAAAGGGCCCAACCCCCGCCCCAGCATTTT

clone size: many
J gene: TRBJ1-1
D gene: -
V gene: TRBV7-2
CDR3 protein: CASNSWGTEAFF
CDR3 DNA: TGTGCCAGCAATTCATGGGGCACTGAAGCTTTCTTT

clone size: -
J gene: TRBJ2-4
D gene: -
V gene: TRBV20-1
CDR3 protein: CSARNSRQYF
CDR3 DNA: TGCAGTGCTAGGAACAGCCGCCAGTACTTC

clone size: -
J gene: TRBJ2-5
D gene: TRBD1
V gene: TRBV7-2
CDR3 protein: CASSTGTVQKETQYF
CDR3 DNA: TGTGCCAGCAGCACCGGGACAGTCCAAAAAGAGACCCAGTACTTC

clone size: -
J gene: TRBJ1-6
D gene: -
V gene: TRBV29-1
CDR3 protein: CSVTPTGTYNSPLHF
CDR3 DNA: TGCAGCGTCACCCCCACGGGGACTTATAATTCACCCCTCCACTTT

clone size: many
J gene: TRBJ2-5
D gene: -
V gene: TRBV28
CDR3 protein: CASSFSDRETQYF
CDR3 DNA: TGTGCCAGCAGTTTTTCCGATAGGGAGACCCAGTACTTC

clone size: many
J gene: TRBJ2-7
D gene: -
V gene: TRBV20-1
CDR3 protein: CSRTDLRYYEQYF
CDR3 DNA: TGCAGCCGAACAGACCTCCGTTACTACGAGCAGTACTTC

clone size: many
J gene: TRBJ2-5
D gene: -
V gene: TRBV6-5
CDR3 protein: CASTPSRGATQYF
CDR3 DNA: TGTGCCAGCACTCCGAGCAGGGGAGCCACCCAGTACTTC

clone size: -
J gene: TRBJ2-3
D gene: TRBD1
V gene: TRBV11-1
CDR3 protein: CASSLMTGDTQYF
CDR3 DNA: TGTGCCAGCAGCCTCATGACAGGGGATACGCAGTATTTT

clone size: -
J gene: TRBJ1-5
D gene: -
V gene: TRBV10-3
CDR3 protein: CAISGSTVVRAQPQHF
CDR3 DNA: TGTGCCATCAGTGGGTCGACTGTAGTTCGGGCGCAGCCCCAGCATTTT

clone size: many
J gene: TRBJ1-1
D gene: -
V gene: TRBV5-1
CDR3 protein: CASSQPTGANTEAFF
CDR3 DNA: TGCGCCAGCAGCCAGCCGACGGGGGCGAACACTGAAGCTTTCTTT

clone size: -
J gene: TRBJ1-1
D gene: -
V gene: TRBV18
CDR3 protein: CASSPPGGTILNTEAFF
CDR3 DNA: TGTGCCAGCTCACCGCCCGGGGGGACAATCCTGAACACTGAAGCTTTCTTT

clone size: few
J gene: TRBJ2-3
D gene: -
V gene: TRBV7-2
CDR3 protein: CASSLAQAPSTDTQYF
CDR3 DNA: TGTGCCAGCAGCTTAGCGCAGGCCCCTAGCACAGATACGCAGTATTTT

clone size: -
J gene: TRBJ1-2
D gene: TRBD1
V gene: TRBV6-6
CDR3 protein: CASSYSLPTGRYGYTF
CDR3 DNA: TGTGCTAGCAGTTACTCACTCCCGACAGGGCGCTATGGCTACACCTTC

clone size: few
J gene: TRBJ1-4
D gene: -
V gene: TRBV7-3
CDR3 protein: CASSTGRGSSEKLFF
CDR3 DNA: TGTGCCAGCAGCACGGGGAGGGGATCAAGCGAAAAACTGTTTTTT

clone size: -
J gene: TRBJ2-1
D gene: TRBD2
V gene: TRBV28
CDR3 protein: CASSFLAGLVGQFF
CDR3 DNA: TGTGCCAGCAGTTTTCTAGCGGGGCTAGTTGGGCAGTTCTTC

clone size: many
J gene: TRBJ1-2
D gene: -
V gene: TRBV6-5
CDR3 protein: CASSPQGRPYGYTF
CDR3 DNA: TGTGCCAGCAGCCCACAGGGAAGGCCCTATGGCTACACCTTC

clone size: few
J gene: TRBJ1-2
D gene: -
V gene: TRBV25-1
CDR3 protein: CASSTQDGPSYGYTF
CDR3 DNA: TGTGCCAGCAGTACTCAGGACGGACCCAGCTATGGCTACACCTTC

clone size: many
J gene: TRBJ2-7
D gene: TRBD1
V gene: TRBV12-3/TRBV12-4
CDR3 protein: CASSFPGQGSYEQYF
CDR3 DNA: TGTGCCAGCAGTTTCCCGGGACAGGGCTCCTACGAGCAGTACTTC

clone size: -
J gene: TRBJ1-1
D gene: TRBD1
V gene: TRBV28
CDR3 protein: CDSSPGTVTRNTEAFF
CDR3 DNA: TGTGACAGCAGTCCCGGGACAGTTACGAGGAACACTGAAGCTTTCTTT

clone size: -
J gene: TRBJ2-1
D gene: -
V gene: TRBV12-5
CDR3 protein: CASGLGQYNEQFF
CDR3 DNA: TGTGCTAGTGGTTTGGGACAGTACAATGAGCAGTTCTTC

clone size: -
J gene: TRBJ2-5
D gene: TRBD1
V gene: TRBV12-5
CDR3 protein: CASGLGQGIRETQYF
CDR3 DNA: TGTGCTAGTGGTTTGGGACAGGGGATAAGGGAGACCCAGTACTTC